The clone carrying this TCR beta chain was recorded a few times. Trimming removed 0 bases at V and 4 bases at J, with 12 bases between. The germline gives CDR1 MNHNY, CDR2 SVGAGI (reference sequence). CDR3 length: 15 residues. The sample comes from a study of cytomegalovirus exposure and HLA in healthy donors. PCR amplification relied on 60 Vbeta primers (plus 13 Jbeta primers). Sequencing used immunoSEQ multiplex PCR; TCRdb keeps in-frame clones, though not all of them. The table includes 130,000 to 150,000 clones, around three quarters detected once. Each donor's status was that of a healthy bone marrow donor.

The sequence came from a man between 40 and 49 years old in good health and CMV-seropositive. The rearrangement links TRBV6-6 to TRBJ2-5, with a tentative D call TRBD2 (5 bases). The source material was PBMCs. CDR3 protein: CASSYSRGFGETQYF. CDR3 DNA: TGTGCCAGCAGTTACTCCCGGGGATTCGGAGAGACCCAGTACTTC.